A selection of T cell receptor beta chains follows, all from one sample in a study of cytomegalovirus exposure and HLA in healthy donors. Sequenced by immunoSEQ multiplex PCR; TCRdb stores in-frame clones only, minus some. The sample yields more than 100,000 clones, roughly 86% seen once. Sequenced material: PBMCs. Receptors were obtained from a man between 25 and 39 years old in good health and CMV-seronegative. The CDR3 runs from the conserved cysteine through the conserved F or W. D genes are given only for firm matches. Size values are once, few and many counts, or a class for expanded clones, and some rows have none.

NA	TRBV28	TRBD1	TRBJ2-7	CASSVGQGREQYF	TGTGCCAGCAGTGTGGGACAGGGACGGGAGCAGTACTTC
NA	TRBV11-3	NA	TRBJ2-2	CASSSGTRSAGELFF	TGTGCCAGCAGCTCTGGAACTAGGTCGGCCGGGGAGCTGTTTTTT
NA	TRBV4-1	TRBD1	TRBJ1-1	CASSQEGQGLNTEAFF	TGCGCCAGCAGCCAAGAGGGACAGGGATTGAACACTGAAGCTTTCTTT
NA	TRBV11-2	TRBD1	TRBJ1-3	CASSPQGALGNTIYF	TGTGCCAGCAGCCCCCAGGGGGCTCTTGGAAACACCATATATTTT
NA	TRBV11-3	TRBD2	TRBJ2-1	CASSPGGSYNEQFF	TGTGCCAGCAGTCCGGGGGGCTCCTACAATGAGCAGTTCTTC
NA	TRBV19	NA	TRBJ1-2	CASSPRQLYGYTF	TGTGCCAGTAGTCCGAGGCAGCTATATGGCTACACCTTC
NA	TRBV5-4	NA	TRBJ1-2	CASSLRGLGGYTF	TGTGCCAGCAGCTTGCGAGGACTCGGGGGCTACACCTTC
NA	TRBV2	NA	TRBJ2-1	CASSGEIVGTEQFF	TGTGCCAGCAGCGGGGAGATCGTAGGCACTGAGCAGTTCTTC
NA	TRBV27	NA	TRBJ2-7	CASSPSRDQSSEQYF	TGTGCCAGCAGTCCCTCGAGGGATCAGTCGAGCGAGCAGTACTTC
NA	TRBV7-9	NA	TRBJ2-3	CASSTGAGLTADTQYF	TGTGCCAGCAGCACCGGAGCGGGCCTTACCGCAGATACGCAGTATTTT
NA	TRBV18	NA	TRBJ1-3	CASSPPRGGRISHSGNTIYF	TGTGCCAGCTCACCACCCAGGGGTGGCAGGATAAGTCACTCTGGAAACACCATATATTTT
NA	TRBV2	NA	TRBJ2-5	CASSEWAAETQYF	TGTGCCAGCAGTGAATGGGCCGCAGAGACCCAGTACTTC
NA	TRBV6-4	TRBD2	TRBJ2-3	CASSESAGVADTQYF	TGTGCCAGCAGTGAGTCAGCGGGAGTGGCAGATACGCAGTATTTT
NA	TRBV14	NA	TRBJ2-1	CASSQDRVQQFF	TGTGCCAGCAGCCAAGATCGGGTACAGCAGTTCTTC
NA	TRBV5-1	TRBD1	TRBJ2-1	CASSLGDRGYNEQFF	TGCGCCAGCAGCTTGGGGGACAGGGGATACAATGAGCAGTTCTTC
once	TRBV21-1	NA	TRBJ2-2	CASSTTGTSGLTNTGELFF	TGTGCCAGCAGCACCACCGGGACTAGCGGGCTTACGAACACCGGGGAGCTGTTTTTT
NA	TRBV5-1	TRBD2	TRBJ2-5	CASSLGLAKTQETQYF	TGCGCCAGCAGCTTGGGACTAGCAAAAACCCAAGAGACCCAGTACTTC
NA	TRBV11-2	TRBD2	TRBJ2-3	CASSLRTGGLTDTQYF	TGTGCCAGCAGCTTAAGGACGGGAGGGCTCACAGATACGCAGTATTTT
NA	TRBV7-6	NA	TRBJ1-3	CASSPTRGTGNTIYF	TGTGCCAGCAGCCCCACGCGAGGGACTGGAAACACCATATATTTT
NA	TRBV10-2	NA	TRBJ1-3	CASSAGDGNTIYF	TGCGCCAGCAGTGCGGGGGATGGAAACACCATATATTTT
NA	TRBV2	TRBD1	TRBJ2-7	CASRDRGPNYEQYF	TGTGCCAGCAGGGACAGGGGGCCAAACTACGAGCAGTACTTC
NA	TRBV19	TRBD2	TRBJ2-7	CASSKVGASGSKEQYF	TGTGCCAGTAGTAAGGTGGGGGCTAGCGGGAGTAAGGAGCAGTACTTC
NA	TRBV29-1	TRBD1	TRBJ2-7	CSVDGDRDYEQYF	TGCAGCGTTGATGGAGACAGGGACTACGAGCAGTACTTC
NA	TRBV6-6	TRBD2	TRBJ2-7	CASSPIGTSLYEQYF	TGTGCCAGCAGCCCAATCGGGACTAGCCTCTACGAGCAGTACTTC
NA	TRBV13	TRBD2	TRBJ2-2	CASSRRTLGVAGEHRPNTGELFF	TGTGCCAGCAGCCGCCGGACTCTGGGGGTTGCGGGAGAACACAGACCGAACACCGGGGAGCTGTTTTTT
NA	TRBV7-2	TRBD1	TRBJ1-5	CASSLLGQGLQPQHF	TGTGCCAGCAGCTTATTAGGACAGGGTTTGCAGCCCCAGCATTTT
NA	TRBV5-1	TRBD1	TRBJ1-1	CASSTYTGANTEAFF	TGCGCCAGCAGCACCTACACAGGGGCGAACACTGAAGCTTTCTTT
NA	TRBV7-3	NA	TRBJ2-1	CASSQGGRGSYNEQFF	TGTGCCAGCAGCCAAGGGGGAAGAGGCTCCTACAATGAGCAGTTCTTC
once	TRBV28	NA	TRBJ1-5	CASRYTDYSNQPQHF	TGTGCCAGCAGGTACACAGACTATAGCAATCAGCCCCAGCATTTT
NA	TRBV6-6	NA	TRBJ1-4	CASSYGAIPNEKLFF	TGTGCCAGCAGTTATGGGGCCATACCTAATGAAAAACTGTTTTTT
NA	TRBV18	TRBD2	TRBJ2-3	CASSPGLAGDRWQYF	TGTGCCAGCTCACCAGGCCTAGCGGGGGACCGTTGGCAGTATTTT
once	TRBV6-5	TRBD1	TRBJ1-3	CASSFTQGNTIYF	TGTGCCAGCAGTTTTACACAGGGGAACACCATATATTTT
NA	TRBV2	TRBD1	TRBJ1-1	CASSHPWQGGTEAFF	TGTGCCAGCAGCCACCCCTGGCAGGGGGGAACTGAAGCTTTCTTT
NA	TRBV5-5	TRBD2	TRBJ2-7	CASSSPGGAGSVGPYEQYF	TGTGCCAGCAGCTCCCCGGGGGGAGCTGGGAGTGTCGGCCCCTACGAGCAGTACTTC
NA	TRBV25-1	NA	TRBJ1-3	CASSHLGASGNTIYF	TGTGCCAGCAGCCACTTGGGCGCCTCTGGAAACACCATATATTTT
few	TRBV11-2	NA	TRBJ2-7	CASSANRDLTYEQYF	TGTGCCAGCAGCGCAAACCGGGACTTGACCTACGAGCAGTACTTC
NA	TRBV2	TRBD1	TRBJ2-2	CASSAAGRGTGELFF	TGTGCCAGCAGCGCCGCGGGCAGGGGGACCGGGGAGCTGTTTTTT